Shown below are 20 T cell receptor beta chains from a single sample sequenced in a study of blood T cell repertoires in COVID-19. Libraries were prepared by immunoSEQ multiplex PCR; TCRdb keeps only in-frame clonotypes and omits some of them. The sample shows fewer than 200,000 clones, around nine tenths of them seen only once. Sequencing used peripheral blood. The origin of the receptors is a middle-aged man who had recovered from COVID-19.

V gene TRBV7-8 combines with J gene TRBJ1-6; D not certain. The CDR3 loop spans 13 amino acids. Trimming took off 5 bases at V and 17 bases at J, with 19 bases between the two ends. Germline V gene data show CDR1 as SGHVS and CDR2 as FQNEAQ. The CDR3 protein is CASSETPVSKIHF. The CDR3 DNA follows: TGTGCCAGCAGCGAAACCCCAGTCTCGAAGATCCACTTT. Supplemented by reference TRBV7-8 and TRBJ1-6, the full variable domain reads GAGVSQSPRYKVAKRGQDVALRCDPISGHVSLFWYQQALGQGPEFLTYFQNEAQLDKSGLPSDRFFAERPEGSVSTLKIQRTQQEDSAVYLCASSETPVSKIHFGNGTRLTVT.

The chain combines TRBV6-1 with TRBJ1-4; unclear D gene. This CDR3 contains 14 residues. From germline, CDR1 is MNHNS and CDR2 SASEGT. V was clipped by 3 bases and J by 15 bases, with 20 bases between them. The CDR3 region has the DNA TGTGCCAGCAGTGACAATAGTGCCCTAGAGAAAGTGTTTTTT. Protein: CASSDNSALEKVFF.

The chain uses TRBV29-1 and TRBJ1-1, with TRBD1 identical over 9 bases. In germline, CDR1 is SQVTM, CDR2 ANQGSEA. Trimming cost V 6 bases and J 7 bases; bases outside gene matches: 9. The CDR3 is made up of 13 amino acids. The CDR3 DNA follows: TGCAGCGTCAAGACAGGGGGAATCGGTGAAGCTTTCTTT. As protein: CSVKTGGIGEAFF.

This clone was observed once. The J gene is TRBJ2-7, the V gene TRBV14; no clear D. The CDR3 covers 14 residues. With 1 base removed from V and 2 bases from J, the gap between germline ends came to 9 bases. Germline CDR1 reads SGHDN; CDR2 reads FVKESK. The CDR3 nucleotides read TGTGCCAGCAGCCAAGGGGCTGCCACCTACGAGCAGTACTTC. It yields the protein CASSQGAATYEQYF. Variable domain in full (rest from reference TRBV14 and TRBJ2-7): EAGVTQFPSHSVIEKGQTVTLRCDPISGHDNLYWYRRVMGKEIKFLLHFVKESKQDESGMPNNRFLAERTGGTYSTLKVQPAELEDSGVYFCASSQGAATYEQYFGPGTRLTVT.

Details on this clone: The identical CDR3 is also encoded by other nucleotide sequences in the sample. This rearrangement joins TRBV28 to TRBJ2-2, with 10 bases matching TRBD2. Per the germline V gene, CDR1 is MDHEN and CDR2 is SYDVKM. The V and J ends lost 0 bases and 5 bases, in that order; junction bases with no gene match: 3. This CDR3 spans 16 amino acids. In DNA, the CDR3 is TGTGCCAGCAGTTTATGGAGCGGGGGGGGGACCGGGGAGCTGTTTTTT. Its translation: CASSLWSGGGTGELFF.

The chain couples TRBV27 to TRBJ2-1, with D maybe TRBD2 (6 bases). The V and J ends lost 2 bases and 1 base respectively, with 24 bases between them. Per the germline V gene, CDR1 is MNHEY and CDR2 is SMNVEV (reference sequence). This CDR3 comprises 20 residues. Written as DNA, the CDR3 is TGTGCCAGCAGTTTAGGCGGAGCGGGTCCTAGCAGACCATCCTACAATGAGCAGTTCTTC. Protein: CASSLGGAGPSRPSYNEQFF.

This chain joins TRBV7-2 and TRBJ2-3; 14 nucleotides match TRBD2. The germline V gene encodes CDR1 SGHTA and CDR2 FQGNSA. The V segment lost 5 bases and the J segment 14 bases; nucleotides outside the gene matches: 6. This CDR3 contains 13 residues. The CDR3 bases are TGTGCCAGCAGCGCGCAGACTAGCGGGAGGGGGTATTTT. Residues: CASSAQTSGRGYF.

The chain has TRBV6-5 and TRBJ1-3; D is possibly TRBD1 (5 bases). This CDR3 is built from 14 residues. Germline CDR1 and CDR2: MNHEY and SVGAGI. Trimming removed 5 bases from V and 2 bases from J, with 10 bases in between. CDR3: CASSSAGAGNTIYF. CDR3 sequence (DNA): TGTGCCAGCAGTAGCGCGGGGGCTGGAAACACCATATATTTT.

The chain employs TRBV28 and TRBJ2-3, with 8 bases fitting TRBD1. With V trimmed by 4 bases and J by 6 bases, 9 bases remained unmatched. Per germline, CDR1 MDHEN and CDR2 SYDVKM. The CDR3 length is 15 residues. CDR3 in DNA: TGTGCCAGCAGTTCCCCCGGACAGGGATACGATACGCAGTATTTT. It yields the protein CASSSPGQGYDTQYF.

This chain connects TRBV5-3 to TRBJ1-5, with a tentative D call TRBD1 (5 bases). TRBV5-3 is reported as an ORF; its role is uncertain. The V end lost 2 bases, the J end lost 0 bases, and 18 bases lay between the germline ends. CDR3 length: 18 residues. This CDR3 is CARSLMGQATYSNQPQHF. As DNA, the CDR3 is TGTGCCAGAAGCTTAATGGGGCAGGCCACGTATAGCAATCAGCCCCAGCATTTT.

The gene calls are TRBV11-2 and TRBJ2-3; 8 bases align to TRBD2. The trim removed 3 bases at V and 6 bases at J, leaving 2 bases unmatched. The length of the CDR3 is 13 residues. CDR1 and CDR2 from the germline V gene are SGHAT and FQNNGV. The CDR3 region has the DNA TGTGCCAGCAGCTTCCCTAGCGGGGATACGCAGTATTTT. Its protein is CASSFPSGDTQYF.

The chain carries TRBV7-2 and TRBJ2-1; D is possibly TRBD2 (5 bases). This CDR3 spans 13 amino acids. CDR1 is SGHTA and CDR2 is FQGNSA in the germline V gene. V was shortened by 0 bases and J by 8 bases, with 8 bases between the two germline ends. The CDR3 loop reads CASSLAPSYEQFF. The CDR3 coding sequence is TGTGCCAGCAGCTTAGCCCCTAGCTATGAGCAGTTCTTC.

On this clone itself: A read error may explain this, as a much larger clone is one base away. The same CDR3 can be traced to other DNA sequences in this sample. The chain employs TRBV6-5 and TRBJ1-5, with D unclear. The CDR3 is made up of 13 amino acids. V was pared by 2 bases and J by 4 bases, with 6 bases between. CDR1 MNHEY and CDR2 SVGAGI come from the germline V gene. CDR3 residues: CASSYGRNQPQHF. DNA for the CDR3: TGTGCCAGCAGTTACGGGCGTAATCAGCCCCAGCATTTT.

V gene TRBV4-3 combines with J gene TRBJ2-3; 9 nucleotides match TRBD2. The germline CDR1 and CDR2 sequences are LGHNA and YSLEER. Unmatched junction bases numbered 10, after V lost 6 bases and J lost 6 bases. CDR3 length: 15 residues. DNA of the CDR3: TGCGCCAGCAGTCCGACAACGCGGGAGGGGGATACGCAGTATTTT. This encodes CASSPTTREGDTQYF.

This clone was counted a few times. The chain combines TRBV3-1 (or the pseudogene TRBV3-2) with TRBJ1-2; D remains ambiguous. There are 14 residues in the CDR3. The V gene's germline CDR1 is LGHDT and CDR2 YNNKEL (reference sequence). Deletions cut 0 bases from V and 2 bases from J, with 7 bases between. The CDR3 sequence is CASSQDHMNYGYTF. CDR3 DNA sequence: TGTGCCAGCAGCCAAGATCACATGAACTATGGCTACACCTTC.

The chain links TRBV30 to TRBJ2-1; 9 bases match TRBD2. Trimming took 0 bases from V and 8 from J; bases not matched to a gene: 8. Germline lookup yields CDR1 GTSNPN and CDR2 SVGIG (reference sequence). The CDR3 spans 15 residues. The CDR3 coding sequence is TGTGCCTGGAGTGTAGTTGGCGGGGGGGCCTATGAGCAGTTCTTC. Translating gives CAWSVVGGGAYEQFF.

This clone was recorded a few times. The rearrangement links TRBV4-2 to TRBJ2-5; 7 positions match TRBD2. V was clipped by 1 base and J by 4 bases; unmatched bases: 18. The germline CDR1 and CDR2 sequences are LGHNA and YNFKEQ. The CDR3 is made up of 19 amino acids. The CDR3 reads CASSQVLMGGTQRGETQYF. CDR3 nucleotides: TGTGCCAGCAGCCAAGTCCTTATGGGGGGGACTCAAAGGGGAGAGACCCAGTACTTC.

Only one count was recorded for this clone. In nucleotides, the CDR3 is TGTGCCACGGTGGACAGAGCTAACACTGAAGCTTTCTTT. This codes for CATVDRANTEAFF. The rearrangement uses TRBV24-1 and TRBJ1-1, with a tentative D call TRBD1 (6 bases). Trimming shortened V by 10 bases and J by 2 bases, and 13 bases separated the two germline ends. Germline V gene data show CDR1 as KGHDR and CDR2 as SFDVKD. The CDR3 spans 13 residues.

Of note for this clone: Other DNA sequences in this sample translate to the same CDR3. The rearrangement joins TRBV5-1 to TRBJ2-7; D might be TRBD2 (5 bases). V lost 0 bases, J lost 1 base, and 8 bases lay in between. This CDR3 has 14 residues. Looked up from germline, CDR1 is SGHRS and CDR2 is YFSETQ. The CDR3 sequence: CASSLVRGSYEQYF. The CDR3 DNA reads as TGCGCCAGCAGCTTGGTTCGGGGATCCTACGAGCAGTACTTC.

The chain recombines TRBV6-2 or TRBV6-3 with TRBJ1-5; D is unclear. The germline V and J ends were trimmed by 4 bases and 0 bases, with 10 bases remaining between them. The CDR3 is 15 residues long. CDR1 MNHEY and CDR2 SVGEGT come from the germline V gene. CDR3 bases: TGTGCCAGCAGTTTTGTATATTATAGCAATCAGCCCCAGCATTTT. This translates into CASSFVYYSNQPQHF.